The following is a TCR beta chain sequence with its context. The antigen is unknown. The study ran its PCR with 60 Vbeta and 13 Jbeta primers. Using immunoSEQ multiplex PCR, the repertoire was profiled, and TCRdb retains in-frame clones only, with some absent. The repertoire consists of around 120,000 clones, with roughly 83% occurring once and the leading ten covering roughly 1.2%. These data are taken from a study of cytomegalovirus exposure and HLA in healthy donors. The wider study: HLA-typed donors contributed approximately 92 million unique TCRs, which were held in an early data release.

Whole-study findings and limits: Fewer N-insertions than the roughly 630-donor mean were reportedly shown by an Asian-associated ancestry cluster in a later analysis.

The germline V gene has CDR1 SGHDT and CDR2 YYEEEE. The CDR3 is made up of 14 amino acids. The germline V and J ends were trimmed by 2 bases and 3 bases, with 9 bases remaining between them. Input material: PBMCs. The chain has TRBV5-6 and TRBJ1-3; D is unclear. The receptor was isolated from a girl aged 2 to 9 in good health and CMV-seronegative. For the CDR3, the DNA is TGTGCCAGCAGCTTTGAGGGTTATGGAAACACCATATATTTT. As protein: CASSFEGYGNTIYF.